One and the same sample provided the 17 T cell receptor beta chains below, sequenced in a study of spatial heterogeneity in lung cancer. Each CDR3 protein gets one entry after TCRdb re-called the 5' RACE reads with MiXCR. Found here are tens of thousands of distinct CDR3 sequences, less than 8.5% of them singletons; the top ten hold around 30%. Time point given: sample taken at primary tumor resection. Sequenced material: PBMCs, taken at surgery. Every receptor here comes from a female donor with early-stage non-small cell lung cancer.

The CDR3 DNA is TGTGCCAGCAGCCCCCCCTCCCTCAACTACGAGCAGTACTTC. It encodes CASSPPSLNYEQYF. The J gene is TRBJ2-7, the V gene TRBV7-2, with no clear D. Germline V CDR1 and CDR2: SGHTA, FQGNSA. The length of the CDR3 is 14 residues. V was shortened by 5 bases and J by 3 bases, with 14 bases between the two germline ends. The whole variable domain, filled in from reference TRBV7-2 and TRBJ2-7, reads GAGVSQSPSNKVTEKGKDVELRCDPISGHTALYWYRQSLGQGLEFLIYFQGNSAPDKSGLPSDRFSAERTGGSVSTLTIQRTQQEDSAVYLCASSPPSLNYEQYFGPGTRLTVT.

This chain links TRBV11-2 with TRBJ1-4, with a weak D call TRBD1 (6 bases). With 0 bases removed from V and 6 bases from J, the gap between germline ends came to 11 bases. Germline V gene sequence: CDR1 SGHAT, CDR2 FQNNGV. The CDR3 loop spans 15 amino acids. CDR3 coding DNA: TGTGCCAGCAGCTTAGACAGGGGCGGGGATGAAAAACTGTTTTTT. Translating gives CASSLDRGGDEKLFF.

This clonotype was seen at least ten times. The gene calls are TRBV10-2 and TRBJ2-1; 14 positions match TRBD2. J was trimmed by 15 bases and V by 7 bases; bases with no gene match: 8. The CDR3 has 13 amino acids. Per the germline V gene, CDR1 is WSHSY and CDR2 is SAAADI. CDR3 loop: CASIPGLAGVPFF. The CDR3 DNA is TGCGCCAGCATACCGGGACTAGCGGGAGTCCCGTTCTTC.

This clonotype was counted many times. The V and J genes are TRBV6-5 and TRBJ2-7; D could derive from TRBD1 or TRBD2 (5 bases each). Germline-derived CDR1 and CDR2 are MNHEY and SVGAGI. CDR3 size: 14 residues. The V gene lost 5 bases and the J gene lost 3 bases, with 14 bases spanning the gap. In nucleotides, the CDR3 is TGTGCCAGCAGTGCCGTCGGGACGGACTACGAGCAGTACTTC. Protein product: CASSAVGTDYEQYF.

This clonotype has a count of ten or more. J is TRBJ2-2 and V is TRBV4-3; 8 bases match TRBD2. V dropped 0 bases and J dropped 5; count of bases not matched to a gene: 11. The CDR3 runs to 18 residues. Germline lookup yields CDR1 LGHNA and CDR2 YSLEER. CDR3 protein: CASSQDLAGGPRTGELFF. DNA for the CDR3: TGCGCCAGCAGCCAAGATTTGGCGGGAGGCCCAAGGACCGGGGAGCTGTTTTTT.

This clonotype was observed many times. The chain couples TRBV20-1 to TRBJ1-2, with D hard to call. There are 14 residues in the CDR3. Per the germline V gene, CDR1 is DFQATT and CDR2 is SNEGSKA (reference sequence). The V and J ends lost 6 bases and 0 bases respectively, with 14 bases between them. The CDR3 here is CSALTEGTNYGYTF. CDR3 coding DNA: TGCAGTGCCCTAACAGAAGGGACTAACTATGGCTACACCTTC.

Worth noting for this clonotype: Given a much more abundant clone one base away, this may be a read error. J is TRBJ2-1 and V is TRBV5-4, with 12 bases matching TRBD1. CDR3 size: 16 residues. The germline V gene encodes CDR1 SGHNT and CDR2 YYREEE (reference sequence). The CDR3 reads CVSSSGTGGDFNEQFF. Written as DNA, the CDR3 is TGTGTCAGCAGTTCCGGGACAGGGGGCGACTTCAATGAGCAGTTCTTC.

This clonotype showed up many times. The genes are TRBV7-9 and TRBJ1-1, with TRBD1 identical over 10 bases. After removal of 7 bases from V and 4 bases from J, the junction contained 6 bases not matched to a gene. CDR1 and CDR2 (germline): SEHNR, FQNEAQ (reference sequence). This CDR3 comprises 14 residues. CDR3 bases: TGTGCCAGCACCATTGGGACAGGGGCCACTGAAGCTTTCTTT. Its translation: CASTIGTGATEAFF.

There are a few counts of this clonotype. J is TRBJ2-2 and V is TRBV20-1; D is ambiguous. The CDR3 totals 13 residues. Germline assignment: CDR1 DFQATT and CDR2 SNEGSKA (reference sequence). V was trimmed by 2 bases and J by 0 bases, leaving 4 bases between them. CDR3 DNA: TGCAGTGCTAGACATCCGAACACCGGGGAGCTGTTTTTT. This translates into CSARHPNTGELFF.

V is TRBV4-2 and J is TRBJ2-7; 10 nucleotides align to TRBD2. Germline V gene sequence: CDR1 LGHNA, CDR2 YNFKEQ. The CDR3 length is 17 residues. Trimming took 4 bases from V and 2 from J; bases not matched to a gene: 11. CDR3 in amino acids: CASSLTGGTSVTYEQYF. CDR3 sequence (DNA): TGTGCCAGCAGCCTCACCGGAGGGACTAGCGTAACCTACGAGCAGTACTTC.

Many counts were recorded for this clonotype. V usage is TRBV6-1 and J usage is TRBJ1-3; possible D gene TRBD1, 5 bases. From germline, CDR1 is MNHNS and CDR2 SASEGT. CDR3 length: 14 residues. Trimming took 7 bases from V and 8 from J, leaving 18 bases between them. The CDR3 sequence is CASTSDIIGYTIYF. Written as DNA, the CDR3 is TGTGCCAGCACTTCGGACATCATAGGATACACCATATATTTT.

This clonotype was counted at least ten times. The chain combines TRBV20-1 with TRBJ2-7, with D possibly being TRBD1 (6 bases). The germline V gene has CDR1 DFQATT and CDR2 SNEGSKA (reference sequence). CDR3 size: 14 residues. The germline V and J ends were trimmed by 0 bases and 2 bases, with 11 bases remaining between them. The CDR3 DNA follows: TGCAGTGCTAGAGATCACAGGGCTACCTACGAGCAGTACTTC. Translation: CSARDHRATYEQYF.

This clonotype has just one count. The chain links TRBV4-2 to TRBJ2-7, with D perhaps TRBD2 (6 bases). The germline gives CDR1 LGHNA, CDR2 YNFKEQ. CDR3 length: 14 amino acids. Deletions cut 4 bases from V and 5 bases from J, with 15 bases between. The CDR3 region is CASSPVGGINEQYF. The CDR3 DNA reads TGTGCCAGCAGCCCTGTGGGGGGTATCAACGAGCAGTACTTC.

This clonotype has a count of ten or more. V is TRBV18 and J is TRBJ2-3, with unresolved D. This CDR3 has 14 amino acids. Germline V gene lookup returns CDR1 KGHSH and CDR2 LQKENI. The V and J ends lost 3 bases and 2 bases respectively, with 9 bases between them. The CDR3 here is CASSPATLTDTQYF. The CDR3 DNA follows: TGTGCCAGCTCACCGGCTACTCTCACAGATACGCAGTATTTT.

The chain has TRBV2 and TRBJ1-2; TRBD1 matches at 7 bases. Germline V gene data show CDR1 as SNHLY and CDR2 as FYNNEI. The junction had 15 bases not matched to a gene; V was cut back by 6 bases and J by 8 bases. CDR3 length equals 15 residues. As DNA, the CDR3 is TGTGCCAGCAGCCGACCGGCAGGGGGAACGCGGGGCTACACCTTC. Its protein is CASSRPAGGTRGYTF.

This chain connects TRBV3-1 to TRBJ2-5; the D is unclear. Deletions cut 0 bases from V and 5 bases from J, with 13 bases between. Per the germline V gene, CDR1 is LGHDT and CDR2 is YNNKEL (reference sequence). There are 15 residues in the CDR3. CDR3 in amino acids: CASSQDRLPGETQYF. The DNA for the CDR3 is TGTGCCAGCAGCCAAGATCGGCTACCTGGGGAGACCCAGTACTTC.

This clonotype was seen many times. The genes are TRBV5-1 and TRBJ2-1; weak D call: TRBD2 (6 bases). This CDR3 is built from 14 residues. Trimming took off 4 bases at V and 6 bases at J, with 14 bases between the two ends. Germline V lookup: CDR1 SGHRS, CDR2 YFSETQ. Written as DNA, the CDR3 is TGCGCCAGCAGCCCCACGGGAGCGAGCAATGAGCAGTTCTTC. This encodes CASSPTGASNEQFF.